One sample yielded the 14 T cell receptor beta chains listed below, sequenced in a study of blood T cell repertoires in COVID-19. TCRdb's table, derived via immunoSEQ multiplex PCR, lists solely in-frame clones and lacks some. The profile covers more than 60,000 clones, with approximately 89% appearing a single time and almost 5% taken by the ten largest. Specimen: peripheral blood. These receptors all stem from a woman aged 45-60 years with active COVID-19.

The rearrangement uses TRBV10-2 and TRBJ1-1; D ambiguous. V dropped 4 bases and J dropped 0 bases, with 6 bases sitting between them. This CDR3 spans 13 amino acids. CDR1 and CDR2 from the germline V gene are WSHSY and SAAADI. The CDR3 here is CASSGAMNTEAFF. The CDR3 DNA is TGCGCCAGCAGTGGGGCAATGAACACTGAAGCTTTCTTT.

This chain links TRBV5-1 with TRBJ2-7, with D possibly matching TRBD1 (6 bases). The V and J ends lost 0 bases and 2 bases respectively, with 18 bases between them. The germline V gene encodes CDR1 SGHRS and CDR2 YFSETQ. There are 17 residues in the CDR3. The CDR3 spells CASSLVGAVARPYEQYF. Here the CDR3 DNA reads TGCGCCAGCAGCTTGGTGGGGGCGGTAGCTCGTCCCTACGAGCAGTACTTC.

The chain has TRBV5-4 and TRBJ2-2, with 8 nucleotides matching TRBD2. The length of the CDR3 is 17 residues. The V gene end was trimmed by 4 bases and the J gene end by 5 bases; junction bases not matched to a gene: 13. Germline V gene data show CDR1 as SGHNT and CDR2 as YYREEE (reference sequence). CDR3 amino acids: CASSPERCGRPTGELFF. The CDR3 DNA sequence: TGTGCCAGCAGCCCCGAGAGGTGCGGGAGGCCGACCGGGGAGCTGTTTTTT. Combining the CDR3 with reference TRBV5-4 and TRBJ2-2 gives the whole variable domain ETGVTQSPTHLIKTRGQQVTLRCSSQSGHNTVSWYQQALGQGPQFIFQYYREEENGRGNFPPRFSGLQFPNYSSELNVNALELDDSALYLCASSPERCGRPTGELFFGEGSRLTVL.

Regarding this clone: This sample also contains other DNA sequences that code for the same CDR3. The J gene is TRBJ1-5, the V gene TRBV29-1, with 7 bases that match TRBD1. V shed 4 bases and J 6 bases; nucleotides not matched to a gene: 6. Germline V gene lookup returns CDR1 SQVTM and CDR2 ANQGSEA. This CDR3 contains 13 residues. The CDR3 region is CSVATGVGQPQHF. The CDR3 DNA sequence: TGCAGCGTTGCAACAGGGGTGGGTCAGCCCCAGCATTTT.

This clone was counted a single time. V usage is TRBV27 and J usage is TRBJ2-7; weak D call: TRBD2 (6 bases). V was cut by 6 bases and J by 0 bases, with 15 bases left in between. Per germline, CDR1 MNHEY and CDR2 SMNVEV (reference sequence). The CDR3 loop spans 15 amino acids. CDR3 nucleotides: TGTGCCAGCAGGCCCGTTGGAGGGTACTCCTACGAGCAGTACTTC. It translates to CASRPVGGYSYEQYF.

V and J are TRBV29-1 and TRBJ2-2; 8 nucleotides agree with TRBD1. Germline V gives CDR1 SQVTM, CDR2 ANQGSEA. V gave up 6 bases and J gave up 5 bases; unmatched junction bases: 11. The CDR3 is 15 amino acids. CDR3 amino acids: CSVGQGWGQTGELFF. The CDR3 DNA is TGCAGCGTCGGACAGGGCTGGGGGCAGACCGGGGAGCTGTTTTTT.

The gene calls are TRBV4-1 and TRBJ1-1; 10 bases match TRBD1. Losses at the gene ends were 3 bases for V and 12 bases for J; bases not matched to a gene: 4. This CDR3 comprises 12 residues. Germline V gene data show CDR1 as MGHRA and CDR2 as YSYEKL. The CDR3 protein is CASSQTGGETFF. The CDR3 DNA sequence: TGCGCCAGCAGCCAGACAGGGGGCGAGACTTTCTTT.

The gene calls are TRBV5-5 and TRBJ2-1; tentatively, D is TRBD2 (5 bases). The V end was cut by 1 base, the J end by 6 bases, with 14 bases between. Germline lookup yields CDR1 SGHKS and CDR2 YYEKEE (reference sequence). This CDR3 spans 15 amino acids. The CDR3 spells CASSLPSSSRNEQFF. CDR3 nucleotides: TGTGCCAGCAGCTTGCCCTCTAGCAGCCGCAATGAGCAGTTCTTC.

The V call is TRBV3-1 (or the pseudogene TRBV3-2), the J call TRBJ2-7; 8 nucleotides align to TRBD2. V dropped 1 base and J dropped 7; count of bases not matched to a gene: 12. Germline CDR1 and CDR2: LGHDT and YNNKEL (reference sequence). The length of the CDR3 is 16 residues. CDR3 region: CASSQVTSGWRREQYF. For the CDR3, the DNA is TGTGCCAGCAGCCAAGTTACTAGCGGTTGGAGAAGGGAGCAGTACTTC.

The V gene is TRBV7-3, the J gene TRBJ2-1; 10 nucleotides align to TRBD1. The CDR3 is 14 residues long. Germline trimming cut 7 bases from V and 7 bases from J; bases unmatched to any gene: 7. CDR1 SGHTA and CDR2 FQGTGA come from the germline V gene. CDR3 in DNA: TGTGCCAGCACCACCGGGACAGGGGCTAATGAGCAGTTCTTC. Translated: CASTTGTGANEQFF.

The CDR3 loop reads CASSVAPLSGEQFF. The CDR3 nucleotides read TGTGCCAGCAGCGTAGCTCCCCTAAGCGGTGAGCAGTTCTTC. This chain joins TRBV9 and TRBJ2-1, with a tentative D call TRBD2 (5 bases). This CDR3 is built from 14 residues. The germline gives CDR1 SGDLS, CDR2 YYNGEE. The V gene lost 0 bases and the J gene lost 9 bases, with 13 bases spanning the gap.

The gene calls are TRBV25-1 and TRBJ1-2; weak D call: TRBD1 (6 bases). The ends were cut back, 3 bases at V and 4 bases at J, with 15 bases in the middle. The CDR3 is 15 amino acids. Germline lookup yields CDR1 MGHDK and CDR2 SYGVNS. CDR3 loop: CASSDAGDPSYGYTF. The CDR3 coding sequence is TGTGCCAGCAGTGATGCAGGGGATCCTAGCTATGGCTACACCTTC.

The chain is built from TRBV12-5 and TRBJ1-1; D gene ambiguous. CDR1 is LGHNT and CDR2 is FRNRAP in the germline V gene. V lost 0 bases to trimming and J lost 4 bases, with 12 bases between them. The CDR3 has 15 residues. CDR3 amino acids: CASGLVVGRSTEAFF. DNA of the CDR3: TGTGCTAGTGGTTTGGTAGTAGGGAGGAGCACTGAAGCTTTCTTT.

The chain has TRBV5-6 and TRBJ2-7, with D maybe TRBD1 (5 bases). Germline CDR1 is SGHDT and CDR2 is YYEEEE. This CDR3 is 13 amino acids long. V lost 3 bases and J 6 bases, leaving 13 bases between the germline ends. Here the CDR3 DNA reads TGTGCCAGCAGCTCAGTTTGGGGCAGCGAGCAGTACTTC. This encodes CASSSVWGSEQYF.